This TCR beta chain came from a study of blood T cells in healthy people across ages. The overall study: For every two T cells, template switching captured about one barcoded beta molecule.

Germline V gene lookup returns CDR1 SGHNT and CDR2 YENEEA. The CDR3 extends over 13 amino acids. V gave up 2 bases and J gave up 3 bases, with 5 bases separating them. Then a second PCR, running about 6 to 12 cycles, was carried out with a sample-barcoded 5' primer and a J-beta primer mix. One entry per CDR3 protein results from TCRdb running MiXCR on the 5' RACE reads. The repertoire holds 1,800,000 or so distinct CDR3 sequences, with approximately 40% as singletons. This chain uses TRBV11-3 with TRBJ2-1; D is unclear. Specimen: blood. The receptor was isolated from a human donor in good health. The DNA for the CDR3 is TGTGCCAGCAGCTTATTCGGCTACAATGAGCAGTTCTTC. Amino acid sequence: CASSLFGYNEQFF.